This T cell receptor beta chain was sequenced for a study of cytomegalovirus exposure and HLA in healthy donors. Both 60 Vbeta primers and 13 Jbeta primers went into the PCR. Profiling relied on immunoSEQ multiplex PCR, and the TCRdb table lists in-frame clones only, not all of them. The sample lists about 130,000 clones, roughly 84% occurring once. The receptor's source is a girl aged 2-10 years in good health and CMV-seronegative. Sequencing was performed on PBMCs.

CDR3 residues: CASSYRVAPSTDTQYF. The CDR3, as DNA: TGTGCCAGCAGTTACCGGGTCGCGCCTAGCACAGATACGCAGTATTTT. The chain recombines TRBV6-6 with TRBJ2-3; D ambiguous. V was pared by 2 bases and J by 0 bases, with 12 bases between. The CDR3 spans 16 residues. Germline assignment: CDR1 MNHNY and CDR2 SVGAGI (reference sequence).